The clone carrying this TCR beta chain was found a few times. The method was immunoSEQ multiplex PCR; TCRdb's version includes in-frame clones alone and lacks a portion of them. The sample gives over 120,000 clones, roughly 90% of which show up once; roughly 1.6% is in the top ten. The germline V gene encodes CDR1 MNHEY and CDR2 SMNVEV (reference sequence). V was shortened by 6 bases and J by 8 bases, with 8 bases between the two germline ends. The CDR3 consists of 12 residues. This entry comes from a study of blood T cell repertoires in COVID-19. Study as a whole: COVID-19 samples from acute and convalescent phases originated in the United States, Italy and Spain.

What was sequenced was peripheral blood. This TCR was recovered from a human donor in a cohort sampled during active COVID-19. The chain recombines TRBV27 with TRBJ1-6; D not resolved. Here the CDR3 reads CASRYGHSPLHF. In nucleotides, the CDR3 is TGTGCCAGCAGATATGGGCATTCACCCCTCCACTTT.